This TCR beta chain came from a study of regulatory T cells in long-lasting Graves disease. This CDR3 is built from 14 residues. V dropped 2 bases and J dropped 1 base, with 7 bases sitting between them. Germline CDR1 is WNHNN and CDR2 is SYGVQD (reference sequence). Library construction for TCR beta used iRepertoire HTBI primers and Arm-PCR of CDR3 regions. From the multiplex PCR reads, TCRdb called clonotypes with MiXCR, one entry per CDR3 protein. This table holds around 230,000 distinct CDR3 sequences, about 17% found once. The time point was: newly diagnosed GD, antithyroid drugs for less than 3 months. PBMCs provided the RNA from which the TCR library was made.

This receptor was taken from a female donor with Graves disease. The chain has TRBV10-1 and TRBJ2-3; either TRBD1 or TRBD2 may fit D (6 bases each). Source: peripheral blood mononuclear cells (PBMCs), taken at new diagnosis, from a patient treated with antithyroid drugs. Here the CDR3 reads CASSEGGRTDTQYF. In DNA, the CDR3 is TGCGCCAGCAGTGAGGGGGGGCGCACAGATACGCAGTATTTT.